These 13 T cell receptor beta chains share one sample of origin, sequenced in a study of vaccination effects on CD4 cells after COVID-19. Their target antigens are unknown. Before sequencing, viral peptide pools were used by the ViraFEST assay to expand antigen-specific CD4+ T cells. Upon completion of around ten days in culture, CD4+ T cells were isolated. Each person got two doses of an mRNA SARS-CoV-2 vaccine, BNT162b2 or mRNA-1273. TCRdb keeps only in-frame clones here, not all; method: immunoSEQ multiplex PCR. The sample has about 80,000 clones; about three quarters are singletons. The source material was CD4+ T cells from PBMCs cultured with HCoV-OC43 spike peptides, sampled after COVID-19 vaccination. Specified subset: HCoV-OC43 spike overlapping peptide pool stimulation. These receptor sequences come from a human donor who received a COVID-19 vaccine.

The chain employs TRBV5-1 and TRBJ2-3, with 7 positions matching TRBD1. Germline CDR1 is SGHRS and CDR2 is YFSETQ. This CDR3 has 14 amino acids. Trimming at V came to 1 base and at J to 4 bases, leaving 3 bases not matched to a gene. The CDR3 DNA reads TGCGCCAGCAGCTTGAAGGGGGCAGCAGATACGCAGTATTTT. As protein: CASSLKGAADTQYF.

V gene TRBV6-5 combines with J gene TRBJ2-5; 8 bases agree with TRBD2. Germline values: CDR1 MNHEY, CDR2 SVGAGI. This CDR3 has 16 amino acids. V gave up 0 bases and J gave up 3 bases; unmatched junction bases: 6. DNA for the CDR3: TGTGCCAGCAGTTACTCGAGACAGCGGGGGAAAGAGACCCAGTACTTC. This sequence encodes CASSYSRQRGKETQYF.

The V and J genes are TRBV6-6 and TRBJ1-1; perhaps TRBD1 as D (6 bases). CDR3 length equals 15 residues. The ends were cut back, 6 bases at V and 6 bases at J, with 20 bases in the middle. CDR1 MNHNY and CDR2 SVGAGI come from the germline V gene (reference sequence). In nucleotides, the CDR3 is TGTGCCAGCAGGATAATACAGGGACGAAGGGCTGAAGCTTTCTTT. Amino acids: CASRIIQGRRAEAFF.

This chain uses TRBV3-1 (or the pseudogene TRBV3-2) with TRBJ1-2; TRBD1 matches 7 bases. V lost 6 bases, J lost 5 bases, and 6 bases stayed unmatched. Germline CDR1 is LGHDT and CDR2 is YNNKEL (reference sequence). The CDR3 extends over 13 amino acids. CDR3 amino acids: CASSPQGRYGYTF. The CDR3 DNA is TGTGCCAGCAGTCCACAGGGGAGATATGGCTACACCTTC.

CDR3 residues: CASSPDLLAVESLHF. Written as DNA, the CDR3 is TGTGCCAGCAGCCCGGACCTTTTGGCGGTGGAGTCCCTCCACTTT. The rearrangement links TRBV9 to TRBJ1-6; D is ambiguous. Trimming shortened V by 4 bases and J by 14 bases, and 22 bases separated the two germline ends. CDR3 size: 15 residues. Germline-derived CDR1 and CDR2 are SGDLS and YYNGEE. The variable domain in full, completed from reference TRBV9 and TRBJ1-6, reads DSGVTQTPKHLITATGQRVTLRCSPRSGDLSVYWYQQSLDQGLQFLIQYYNGEERAKGNILERFSAQQFPDLHSELNLSSLELGDSALYFCASSPDLLAVESLHFGNGTRLTVT.

A word on this clone: This sample includes further DNA sequences coding for the same CDR3. The V call is TRBV19, the J call TRBJ1-5; D might be TRBD1 (5 bases). CDR3 length: 12 residues. Trimming removed 3 bases at V and 6 bases at J, with 6 bases between. The V gene's germline CDR1 is LNHDA and CDR2 SQIVND (reference sequence). CDR3 coding DNA: TGTGCCAGTAGTATTGGGGGTCAGCCCCAGCATTTT. Encoded protein: CASSIGGQPQHF.

The V gene is TRBV12-3 or TRBV12-4, the J gene TRBJ1-3; D gene ambiguous. CDR3 length: 13 amino acids. Between the trimmed V and J ends, which lost 5 bases and 2 bases, there was a span of 7 bases. The CDR3 DNA reads TGTGCCAGCAGTCCCCTCGCTGGAAACACCATATATTTT. This gives the protein CASSPLAGNTIYF.

V gene TRBV18 combines with J gene TRBJ1-1, with TRBD1 matching 10 bases. Germline-derived CDR1 and CDR2 are KGHSH and LQKENI. V was pared by 1 base and J by 8 bases, with 1 base of the junction left unmatched. The CDR3 runs to 13 residues. The CDR3 DNA reads as TGTGCCAGCTCACCACGACAGGGGGCCGAAGCTTTCTTT. It yields the protein CASSPRQGAEAFF.

V usage is TRBV2 and J usage is TRBJ2-1; D is perhaps TRBD2 (6 bases). The CDR3 runs 12 residues. V dropped 6 bases and J dropped 15 bases, with 18 bases sitting between them. Per germline, CDR1 SNHLY and CDR2 FYNNEI. For the CDR3, the DNA is TGTGCCAGCAGCCCCGTCGGGAGATCCAGGTTCTTC. It encodes CASSPVGRSRFF.

The gene calls are TRBV7-2 and TRBJ1-3, with a weak D call TRBD1 (5 bases). The CDR3 is made up of 15 amino acids. From germline, CDR1 is SGHTA and CDR2 FQGNSA. Trimming took off 3 bases at V and 1 base at J, with 10 bases between the two ends. The CDR3 coding sequence is TGTGCCAGCAGCTTTCAGGGAAGTTCTGGAAACACCATATATTTT. Translation: CASSFQGSSGNTIYF.

The V and J genes are TRBV19 and TRBJ1-5; no definite D call. The V gene's germline CDR1 is LNHDA and CDR2 SQIVND (reference sequence). The V end lost 3 bases, the J end lost 7 bases, and 7 bases lay between the germline ends. CDR3 length: 12 residues. In DNA form, the CDR3 reads TGTGCCAGTAGTATGCGGGCGCAGCCCCAGCATTTT. Protein sequence: CASSMRAQPQHF.

The chain links TRBV29-1 to TRBJ2-1, with a tentative D call TRBD2 (6 bases). This CDR3 is built from 12 residues. Germline V lookup: CDR1 SQVTM, CDR2 ANQGSEA. V lost 5 bases and J lost 9, with 14 bases in between. The CDR3 reads CSVTVGGSEQFF. CDR3 coding DNA: TGCAGCGTTACTGTCGGGGGTAGTGAGCAGTTCTTC.

The gene calls are TRBV6-5 and TRBJ2-7, with TRBD1 matching 10 bases. V was pared by 6 bases and J by 5 bases, with 7 bases of the junction left unmatched. The germline V gene has CDR1 MNHEY and CDR2 SVGAGI. The CDR3 is 14 residues long. Here the CDR3 DNA reads TGTGCCAGCAGACGGGACAGGGGTGACCACGAGCAGTACGTC. Amino acids: CASRRDRGDHEQYV.